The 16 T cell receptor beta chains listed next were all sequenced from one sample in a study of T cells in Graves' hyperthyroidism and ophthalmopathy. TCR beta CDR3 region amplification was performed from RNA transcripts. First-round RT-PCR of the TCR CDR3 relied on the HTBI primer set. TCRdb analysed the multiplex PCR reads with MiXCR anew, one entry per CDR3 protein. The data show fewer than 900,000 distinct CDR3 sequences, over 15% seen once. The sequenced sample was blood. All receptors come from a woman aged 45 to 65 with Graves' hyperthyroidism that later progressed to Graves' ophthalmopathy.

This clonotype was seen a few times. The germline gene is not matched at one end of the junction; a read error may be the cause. In DNA form, the CDR3 reads TGTGCCGGCAGCACCGTTGGGGATACGCAGTATTTT. This sequence encodes CAGSTVGDTQYF. V gene TRBV12-3 or TRBV12-4 combines with J gene TRBJ2-3; D remains ambiguous. The CDR3 consists of 12 residues.

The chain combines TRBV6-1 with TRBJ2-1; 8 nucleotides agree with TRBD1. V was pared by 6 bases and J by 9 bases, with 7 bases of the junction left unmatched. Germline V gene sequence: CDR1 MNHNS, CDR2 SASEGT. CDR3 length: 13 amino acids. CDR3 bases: TGTGCCAGCAGCTGGACAGGGACGGGTGAGCAGTTCTTC. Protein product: CASSWTGTGEQFF.

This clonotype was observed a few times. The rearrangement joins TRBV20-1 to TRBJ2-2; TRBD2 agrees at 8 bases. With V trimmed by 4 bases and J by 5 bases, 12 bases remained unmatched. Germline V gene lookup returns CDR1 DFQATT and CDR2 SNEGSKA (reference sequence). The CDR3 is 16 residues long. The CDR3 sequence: CSAKQGGGGTTGELFF. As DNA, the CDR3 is TGCAGTGCTAAACAGGGAGGCGGGGGGACTACCGGGGAGCTGTTTTTT.

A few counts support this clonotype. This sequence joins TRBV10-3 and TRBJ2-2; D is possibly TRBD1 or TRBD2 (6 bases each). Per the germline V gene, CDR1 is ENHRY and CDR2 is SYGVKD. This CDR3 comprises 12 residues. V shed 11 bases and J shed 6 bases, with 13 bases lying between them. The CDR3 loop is CAVPGGPGELFF. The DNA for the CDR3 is TGTGCCGTTCCCGGGGGCCCCGGGGAGCTGTTTTTT.

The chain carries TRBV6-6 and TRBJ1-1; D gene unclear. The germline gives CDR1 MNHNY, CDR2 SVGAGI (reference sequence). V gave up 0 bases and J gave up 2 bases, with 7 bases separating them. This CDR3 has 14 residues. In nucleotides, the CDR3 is TGTGCCAGCAGTTACTCTGCAGTCAACACTGAAGCTTTCTTT. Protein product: CASSYSAVNTEAFF.

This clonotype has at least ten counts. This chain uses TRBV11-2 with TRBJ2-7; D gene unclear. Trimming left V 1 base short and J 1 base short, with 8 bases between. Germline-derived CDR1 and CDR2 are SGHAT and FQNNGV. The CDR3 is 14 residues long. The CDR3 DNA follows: TGTGCCAGCAGCTTAGCGTTACAATCCTACGAGCAGTACTTC. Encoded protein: CASSLALQSYEQYF.

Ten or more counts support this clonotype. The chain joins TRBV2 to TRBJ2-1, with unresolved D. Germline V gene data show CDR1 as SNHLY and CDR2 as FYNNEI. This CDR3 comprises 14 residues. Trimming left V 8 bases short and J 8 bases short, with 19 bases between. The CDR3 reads CASAQWTTDDEQFF. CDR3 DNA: TGTGCCAGCGCCCAATGGACGACGGACGATGAGCAGTTCTTC.

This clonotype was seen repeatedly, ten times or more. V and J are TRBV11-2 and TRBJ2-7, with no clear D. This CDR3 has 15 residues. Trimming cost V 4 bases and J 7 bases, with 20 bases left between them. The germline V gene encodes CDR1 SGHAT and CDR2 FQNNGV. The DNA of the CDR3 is TGTGCCAGCAGCTCCTCTTTTAGCAGGCCCCTGGAGCAGTACTTC. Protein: CASSSSFSRPLEQYF.

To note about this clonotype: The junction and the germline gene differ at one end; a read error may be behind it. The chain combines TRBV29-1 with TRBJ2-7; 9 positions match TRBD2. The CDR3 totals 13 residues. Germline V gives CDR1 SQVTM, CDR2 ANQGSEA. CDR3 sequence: CSVKRGDGYEQNF. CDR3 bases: TGCAGCGTTAAGCGGGGGGATGGTTACGAGCAGAACTTC.

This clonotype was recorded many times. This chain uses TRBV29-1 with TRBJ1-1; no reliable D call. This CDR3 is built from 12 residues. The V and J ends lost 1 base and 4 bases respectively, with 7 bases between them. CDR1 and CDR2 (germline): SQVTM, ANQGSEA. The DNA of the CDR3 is TGCAGCGTTGAAGGGGTTGGCACTGAAGCTTTCTTT. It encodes CSVEGVGTEAFF.

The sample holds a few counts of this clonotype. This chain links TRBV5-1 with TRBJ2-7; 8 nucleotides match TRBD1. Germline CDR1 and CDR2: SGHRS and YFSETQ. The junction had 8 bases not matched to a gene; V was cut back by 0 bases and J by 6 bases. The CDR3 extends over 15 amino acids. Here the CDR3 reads CASSLGQGPSSEQYF. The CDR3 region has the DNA TGCGCCAGCAGCTTGGGACAGGGGCCGTCTAGCGAGCAGTACTTC.

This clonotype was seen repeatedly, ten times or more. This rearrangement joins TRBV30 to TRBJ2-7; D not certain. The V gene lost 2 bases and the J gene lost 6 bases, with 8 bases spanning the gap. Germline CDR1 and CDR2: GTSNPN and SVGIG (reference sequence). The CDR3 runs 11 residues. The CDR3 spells CAWSPSFEQYF. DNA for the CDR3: TGTGCCTGGAGTCCCTCATTCGAGCAGTACTTC.

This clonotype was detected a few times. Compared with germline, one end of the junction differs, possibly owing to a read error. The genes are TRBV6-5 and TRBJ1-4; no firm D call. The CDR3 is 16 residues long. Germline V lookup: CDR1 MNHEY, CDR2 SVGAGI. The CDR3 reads CASSYSTAPTNEKLFF. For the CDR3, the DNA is TGTGCCAGCAGTTACTCGACTGCCCCAACCAATGAAAAACTGTTTTTT.

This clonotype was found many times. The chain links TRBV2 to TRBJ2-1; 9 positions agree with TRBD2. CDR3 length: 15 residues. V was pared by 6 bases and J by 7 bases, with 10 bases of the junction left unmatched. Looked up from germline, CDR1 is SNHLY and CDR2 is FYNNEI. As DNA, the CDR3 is TGTGCCAGCAGGCAGACCGGGACTAGCTTAAATGAGCAGTTCTTC. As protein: CASRQTGTSLNEQFF.

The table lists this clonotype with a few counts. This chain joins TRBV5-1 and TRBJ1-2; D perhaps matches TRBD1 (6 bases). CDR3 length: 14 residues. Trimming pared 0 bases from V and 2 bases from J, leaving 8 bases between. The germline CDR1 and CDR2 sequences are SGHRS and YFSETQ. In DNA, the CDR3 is TGCGCCAGCAGCTTGGAACAGGGCAACTATGGCTACACCTTC. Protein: CASSLEQGNYGYTF.

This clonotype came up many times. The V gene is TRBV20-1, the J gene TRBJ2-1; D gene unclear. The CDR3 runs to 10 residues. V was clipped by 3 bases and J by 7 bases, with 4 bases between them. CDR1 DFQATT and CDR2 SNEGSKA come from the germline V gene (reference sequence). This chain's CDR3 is CSASENEQFF. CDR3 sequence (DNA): TGCAGTGCTAGTGAGAATGAGCAGTTCTTC.